This T cell receptor beta chain is from a study of Graves' ophthalmopathy and Graves' hyperthyroidism. Turning to the study itself: The blood sample was drawn at first diagnosis and before any treatment.

This clonotype was detected a few times. The authors amplified TCR beta CDR3 regions, and they did so from RNA transcripts for repertoire sequencing. In the first round, RT-PCR was carried out with HTBI primers, and a multiplex PCR formed the second round. From the multiplex PCR reads, TCRdb called clonotypes with MiXCR, one entry per CDR3 protein. Among roughly 700,000 distinct CDR3 sequences listed, 40% were seen once. Trimming took off 1 base at V and 6 bases at J, with 13 bases between the two ends. This CDR3 comprises 14 residues. Germline CDR1 and CDR2: SEHNR and FQNEAQ (reference sequence). The sequenced sample was peripheral blood. This receptor was identified in an adult man with Graves' ophthalmopathy. The rearrangement uses TRBV7-9 and TRBJ2-7, with D possibly matching TRBD2 (6 bases). The DNA of the CDR3 is TGTGCCAGCAGCTTAGGTGGAGGGAACGGCGAGCAGTACTTC. Translated, it gives CASSLGGGNGEQYF. The entire variable domain, with the rest obtained from reference TRBV7-9 and TRBJ2-7, is as follows: DTGVSQNPRHKITKRGQNVTFRCDPISEHNRLYWYRQTLGQGPEFLTYFQNEAQLEKSRLLSDRFSAERPKGSFSTLEIQRTEQGDSAMYLCASSLGGGNGEQYFGPGTRLTVT.